Below are 20 T cell receptor beta chains sequenced from a single sample in a study of a mutant IDH1 vaccine in newly diagnosed glioma. These receptors have no known antigen. Time point of the sample: week 23, last vaccination. Vaccination comprised doses that each held 300 ug of mutant IDH1 20-mer peptide, plus topical imiquimod. The assay was immunoSEQ multiplex PCR, and TCRdb's table has in-frame clones only and misses some. The data show over 50,000 clones, with approximately 84% seen just once and about 14% held by the top ten. Sequenced here: PBMCs, sampled from a glioma patient whose treatment included an IDH1 peptide vaccine. These receptors all stem from a man younger than 35 with glioma.

V is TRBV7-9 and J is TRBJ2-7; 9 bases match TRBD2. Trimming removed 4 bases from V and 0 bases from J; junction bases left unmatched: 7. This CDR3 region has 16 residues. Germline CDR1 reads SEHNR; CDR2 reads FQNEAQ (reference sequence). CDR3 sequence: CASSSTSGRTSYEQYF. The CDR3 nucleotides read TGTGCCAGCAGCTCCACGAGCGGGAGGACCTCCTACGAGCAGTACTTC.

The CDR3 bases are TGCGCCAGCAGTCAACAGGGGCCTACTTACGAGCAGTACTTC. Translation gives CASSQQGPTYEQYF. The rearrangement joins TRBV23-1 to TRBJ2-7; maybe TRBD1 (6 bases). TRBV23-1 is an ORF, and what it does is uncertain. The CDR3 is 14 amino acids. V lost 2 bases and J lost 4, with 12 bases in between.

The chain combines TRBV4-1 with TRBJ1-2; tentative D call: TRBD1 (5 bases). V was trimmed by 4 bases and J by 6 bases, leaving 12 bases between them. Germline lookup yields CDR1 MGHRA and CDR2 YSYEKL. The length of the CDR3 is 13 residues. The CDR3 nucleotides read TGCGCCAGCAGCCCCGGTAGGGGCCATGGCTACACCTTC. Translated: CASSPGRGHGYTF.

The rearrangement links TRBV7-2 to TRBJ1-1; D is ambiguous. The CDR3 totals 16 residues. Germline-derived CDR1 and CDR2 are SGHTA and FQGNSA. With 4 bases removed from V and 5 bases from J, the gap between germline ends came to 20 bases. In nucleotides, the CDR3 is TGTGCCAGCAGCTCCCAACCTTCAAGGTTAGGGACTGAAGCTTTCTTT. Residues: CASSSQPSRLGTEAFF.

The chain couples TRBV30 to TRBJ2-5, with D uncertain. The V end was cut by 3 bases, the J end by 0 bases, with 5 bases between. This CDR3 has 12 amino acids. Germline V gene sequence: CDR1 GTSNPN, CDR2 SVGIG (reference sequence). Here the CDR3 reads CAWSWDQETQYF. CDR3 nucleotides: TGTGCCTGGAGCTGGGACCAAGAGACCCAGTACTTC.

The chain couples TRBV5-1 to TRBJ1-2; possible D gene TRBD1, 5 bases. Per germline, CDR1 SGHRS and CDR2 YFSETQ. The V and J ends lost 5 bases and 2 bases respectively, with 10 bases between them. The CDR3 has 13 amino acids. CDR3 sequence: CASSSGPNYGYTF. In nucleotides, the CDR3 is TGCGCCAGCAGTTCGGGGCCGAACTATGGCTACACCTTC.

V usage is TRBV9 and J usage is TRBJ1-2, with TRBD1 identical over 7 bases. The CDR3 has 13 amino acids. Germline V CDR1 and CDR2: SGDLS, YYNGEE. The ends lost 4 bases at V and 5 bases at J; junction bases unmatched: 5. The CDR3 sequence is CASSQGGVYGYTF. The CDR3 DNA follows: TGTGCCAGCAGCCAGGGGGGGGTATATGGCTACACCTTC.

The chain employs TRBV27 and TRBJ1-1, with 7 bases lining up with TRBD1. Germline V gene data show CDR1 as MNHEY and CDR2 as SMNVEV (reference sequence). The CDR3 is 15 residues long. V lost 7 bases, J lost 0 bases, and 8 bases stayed unmatched. DNA of the CDR3: TGTGCCAGCATCTCGTCAGGGGGGATGAACACTGAAGCTTTCTTT. It codes for CASISSGGMNTEAFF.

V gene TRBV5-4 combines with J gene TRBJ2-3; D is unclear. Germline V gene sequence: CDR1 SGHNT, CDR2 YYREEE (reference sequence). V lost 7 bases and J 2 bases, leaving 14 bases between the germline ends. CDR3 length: 14 residues. CDR3 sequence: CASQRRASTDTQYF. The CDR3 DNA reads TGTGCCAGCCAACGAAGGGCTTCCACAGATACGCAGTATTTT.

The chain joins TRBV11-2 to TRBJ1-3; D is perhaps TRBD1 (6 bases). The germline V gene has CDR1 SGHAT and CDR2 FQNNGV. The CDR3 extends over 17 amino acids. Between the trimmed V and J ends, which lost 0 bases and 2 bases, there was a span of 14 bases. The CDR3 region is CASSLDPTGIAGNTIYF. The CDR3 DNA reads as TGTGCCAGCAGCTTAGATCCCACAGGGATCGCTGGAAACACCATATATTTT.

This chain connects TRBV18 to TRBJ1-1; tentatively, D is TRBD1 (6 bases). Germline lookup yields CDR1 KGHSH and CDR2 LQKENI. The CDR3 consists of 12 residues. Between the trimmed V and J ends, which lost 4 bases and 5 bases, there was a span of 8 bases. CDR3 sequence: CASSQRGTEAFF. CDR3 bases: TGTGCCAGCTCACAAAGGGGGACTGAAGCTTTCTTT.

This chain links TRBV5-1 with TRBJ1-1; 7 bases line up with TRBD1. With 6 bases clipped from V and 3 bases from J, the junction kept 11 bases outside the gene matches. Germline V gives CDR1 SGHRS, CDR2 YFSETQ. The CDR3 runs 15 residues. The chain's CDR3 is CASNKVGTADTEAFF. The CDR3 nucleotides read TGCGCCAGCAACAAAGTAGGGACAGCGGACACTGAAGCTTTCTTT. Full variable domain (remainder filled in from reference TRBV5-1 and TRBJ1-1): KAGVTQTPRYLIKTRGQQVTLSCSPISGHRSVSWYQQTPGQGLQFLFEYFSETQRNKGNFPGRFSGRQFSNSRSEMNVSTLELGDSALYLCASNKVGTADTEAFFGQGTRLTVV.

This sequence joins TRBV5-6 and TRBJ2-4; D perhaps matches TRBD2 (6 bases). The germline V gene encodes CDR1 SGHDT and CDR2 YYEEEE. Trimming stripped 1 base from V and 11 bases from J, with 19 bases between. The CDR3 spans 15 residues. CDR3 nucleotides: TGTGCCAGCAGCTTGACCGCGTCCCTCGGAGGGGTTCAGTACTTC. This translates into CASSLTASLGGVQYF. The whole variable domain, remainder taken from reference TRBV5-6 and TRBJ2-4, is DAGVTQSPTHLIKTRGQQVTLRCSPKSGHDTVSWYQQALGQGPQFIFQYYEEEERQRGNFPDRFSGHQFPNYSSELNVNALLLGDSALYLCASSLTASLGGVQYFGAGTRLSVL.

V usage is TRBV30 and J usage is TRBJ2-7; no firm D call. Trimming removed 4 bases at V and 7 bases at J, with 17 bases between. Germline V gives CDR1 GTSNPN, CDR2 SVGIG (reference sequence). This CDR3 is 13 amino acids long. The CDR3 here is CAWTLVEMGEQYF. The CDR3 region has the DNA TGTGCCTGGACCCTGGTGGAGATGGGGGAGCAGTACTTC.

The rearrangement uses TRBV28 and TRBJ2-3; D is unclear. The V end was cut by 9 bases, the J end by 2 bases, with 24 bases between. Germline V CDR1 and CDR2: MDHEN, SYDVKM. The CDR3 sequence is 17 residues long. DNA for the CDR3: TGTGCCAGTCAACTCATGGCCAACATGTTCCCCACAGATACGCAGTATTTT. Translating gives CASQLMANMFPTDTQYF. Combining the CDR3 with reference TRBV28 and TRBJ2-3 gives the whole variable domain DVKVTQSSRYLVKRTGEKVFLECVQDMDHENMFWYRQDPGLGLRLIYFSYDVKMKEKGDIPEGYSVSREKKERFSLILESASTNQTSMYLCASQLMANMFPTDTQYFGPGTRLTVL.

CDR3 residues: CASSIFGGDNTEAFF. For the CDR3, the DNA is TGTGCCAGTAGTATATTTGGTGGGGATAACACTGAAGCTTTCTTT. The chain joins TRBV19 to TRBJ1-1; D not resolved. The CDR3 covers 15 residues. V lost 2 bases to trimming and J lost 2 bases, with 12 bases between them. Looked up from germline, CDR1 is LNHDA and CDR2 is SQIVND (reference sequence).

The chain uses TRBV2 and TRBJ2-2; 10 bases align to TRBD1. The CDR3 loop spans 14 amino acids. The germline V gene has CDR1 SNHLY and CDR2 FYNNEI. J gave up 7 bases and V 7 bases, and 6 bases lay outside the gene matches. CDR3 region: CASNGQGVDGELFF. CDR3 sequence (DNA): TGTGCCAGCAACGGACAGGGGGTCGACGGGGAGCTGTTTTTT.

This chain links TRBV5-1 with TRBJ2-7, with TRBD1 matching over 11 bases. V shed 4 bases, J shed 7 bases, and the junction held 7 bases outside the gene matches. CDR3 length equals 14 residues. Germline CDR1 is SGHRS and CDR2 is YFSETQ. CDR3 amino acids: CASSGGQGAGEQYF. The CDR3 nucleotides read TGCGCCAGCAGCGGTGGACAGGGGGCGGGTGAGCAGTACTTC.

This clone occurred once. The chain couples TRBV6-5 to TRBJ1-4, with 7 bases that match TRBD1. Germline V lookup: CDR1 MNHEY, CDR2 SVGAGI. This CDR3 is built from 13 residues. V lost 5 bases to trimming and J lost 5 bases; unmatched junction nucleotides: 2. CDR3 nucleotides: TGTGCCAGCAGTCGGGACAGAAATGAAAAACTGTTTTTT. It codes for CASSRDRNEKLFF.

The rearrangement links TRBV27 to TRBJ2-2, with D possibly being TRBD1 (5 bases). CDR1 MNHEY and CDR2 SMNVEV come from the germline V gene (reference sequence). V was cut by 6 bases and J by 5 bases, with 13 bases left in between. This CDR3 spans 14 amino acids. The CDR3 loop is CASRGQGETGELFF. CDR3 nucleotide sequence: TGTGCCAGCAGGGGGCAGGGTGAAACCGGGGAGCTGTTTTTT.